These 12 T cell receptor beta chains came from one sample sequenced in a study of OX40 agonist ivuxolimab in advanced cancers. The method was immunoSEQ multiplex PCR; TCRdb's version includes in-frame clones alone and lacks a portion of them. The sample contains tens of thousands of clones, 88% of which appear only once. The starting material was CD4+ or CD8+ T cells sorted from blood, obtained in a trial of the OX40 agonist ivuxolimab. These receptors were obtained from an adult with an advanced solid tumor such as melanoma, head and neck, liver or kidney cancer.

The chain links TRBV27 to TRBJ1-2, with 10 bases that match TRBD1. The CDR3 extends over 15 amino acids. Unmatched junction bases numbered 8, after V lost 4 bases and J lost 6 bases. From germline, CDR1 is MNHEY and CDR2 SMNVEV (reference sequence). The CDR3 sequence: CASSSRGTGVDGYTF. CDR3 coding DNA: TGTGCCAGCAGTTCCAGGGGGACAGGGGTTGATGGCTACACCTTC.

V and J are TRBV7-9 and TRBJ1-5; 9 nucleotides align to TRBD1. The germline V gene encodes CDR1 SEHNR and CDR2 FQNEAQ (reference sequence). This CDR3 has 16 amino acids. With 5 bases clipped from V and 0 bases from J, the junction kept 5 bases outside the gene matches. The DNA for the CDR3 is TGTGCCAGCAGCGACGGGACAGGGCTTAGCAATCAGCCCCAGCATTTT. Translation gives CASSDGTGLSNQPQHF.

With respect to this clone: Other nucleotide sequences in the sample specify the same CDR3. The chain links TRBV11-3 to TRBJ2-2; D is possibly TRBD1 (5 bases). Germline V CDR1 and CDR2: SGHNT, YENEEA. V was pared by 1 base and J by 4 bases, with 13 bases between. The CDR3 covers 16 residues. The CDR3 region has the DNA TGTGCCAGCAGCTTAGGGGCAGGGCGTTTCACCGGGGAGCTGTTTTTT. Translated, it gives CASSLGAGRFTGELFF. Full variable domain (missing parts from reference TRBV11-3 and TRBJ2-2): EAGVVQSPRYKIIEKKQPVAFWCNPISGHNTLYWYLQNLGQGPELLIRYENEEAVDDSQLPKDRFSAERLKGVDSTLKIQPAELGDSAVYLCASSLGAGRFTGELFFGEGSRLTVL.

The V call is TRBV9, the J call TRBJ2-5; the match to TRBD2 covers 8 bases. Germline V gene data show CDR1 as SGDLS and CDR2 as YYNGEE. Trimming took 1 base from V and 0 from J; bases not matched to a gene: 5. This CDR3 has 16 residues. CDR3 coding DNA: TGTGCCAGCAGCGTATTCGCGGGGGGATACCAAGAGACCCAGTACTTC. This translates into CASSVFAGGYQETQYF.

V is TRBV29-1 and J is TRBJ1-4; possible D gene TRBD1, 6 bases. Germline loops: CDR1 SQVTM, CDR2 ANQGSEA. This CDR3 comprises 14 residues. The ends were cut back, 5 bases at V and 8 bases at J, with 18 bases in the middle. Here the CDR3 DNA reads TGCAGCGTTTTGGGGGCCGAGGGAAGGGAAAAACTGTTTTTT. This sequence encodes CSVLGAEGREKLFF. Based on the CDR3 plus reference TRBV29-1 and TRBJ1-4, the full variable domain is SAVISQKPSRDICQRGTSLTIQCQVDSQVTMMFWYRQQPGQSLTLIATANQGSEATYESGFVIDKFPISRPNLTFSTLTVSNMSPEDSSIYLCSVLGAEGREKLFFGSGTQLSVL.

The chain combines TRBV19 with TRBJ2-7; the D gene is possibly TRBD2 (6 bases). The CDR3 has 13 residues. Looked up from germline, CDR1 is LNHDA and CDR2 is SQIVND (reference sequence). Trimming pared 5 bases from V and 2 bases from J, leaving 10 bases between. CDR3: CASSGDSTYEQYF. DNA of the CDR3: TGTGCCAGTAGTGGGGACTCCACCTACGAGCAGTACTTC.

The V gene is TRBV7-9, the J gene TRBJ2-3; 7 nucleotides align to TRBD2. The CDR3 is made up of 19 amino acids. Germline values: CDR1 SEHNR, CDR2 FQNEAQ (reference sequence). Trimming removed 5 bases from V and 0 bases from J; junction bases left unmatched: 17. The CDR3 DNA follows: TGTGCCAGCAGCCCGGAGGGAGGGGTCGACTTAACTAGCACAGATACGCAGTATTTT. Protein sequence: CASSPEGGVDLTSTDTQYF.

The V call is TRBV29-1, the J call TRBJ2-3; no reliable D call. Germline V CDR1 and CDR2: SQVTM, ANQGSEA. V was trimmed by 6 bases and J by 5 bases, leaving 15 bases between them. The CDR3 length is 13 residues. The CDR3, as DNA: TGCAGCGTGGGATTATCCTCTGGAGATACGCAGTATTTT. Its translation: CSVGLSSGDTQYF.

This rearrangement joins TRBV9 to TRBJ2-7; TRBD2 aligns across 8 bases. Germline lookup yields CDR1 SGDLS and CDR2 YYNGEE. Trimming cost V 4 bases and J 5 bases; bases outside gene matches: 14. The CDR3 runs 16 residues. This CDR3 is CASSPTIGGGIDEQYF. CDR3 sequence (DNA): TGTGCCAGCAGCCCGACAATCGGCGGGGGGATCGACGAGCAGTACTTC.

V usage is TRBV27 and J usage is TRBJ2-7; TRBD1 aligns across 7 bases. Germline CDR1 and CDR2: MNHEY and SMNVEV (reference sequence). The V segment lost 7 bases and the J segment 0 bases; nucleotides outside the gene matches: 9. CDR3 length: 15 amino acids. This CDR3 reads CASNPRDSLSYEQYF. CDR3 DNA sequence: TGTGCCAGCAATCCCCGGGACAGCCTCTCCTACGAGCAGTACTTC.

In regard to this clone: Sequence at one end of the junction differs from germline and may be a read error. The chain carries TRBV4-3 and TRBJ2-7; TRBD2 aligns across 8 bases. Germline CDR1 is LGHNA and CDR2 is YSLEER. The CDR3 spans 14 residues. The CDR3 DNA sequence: TGCGCCAGCAGCCAGGAGCGGGGGAACTACGGGCAGTACTTC. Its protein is CASSQERGNYGQYF.

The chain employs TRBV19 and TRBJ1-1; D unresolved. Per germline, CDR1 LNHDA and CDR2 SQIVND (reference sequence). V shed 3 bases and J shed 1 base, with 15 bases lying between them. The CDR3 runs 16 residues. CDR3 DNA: TGTGCCAGTAGTATCAGGAGACATATCCCGAACACTGAAGCTTTCTTT. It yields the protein CASSIRRHIPNTEAFF.